A selection of T cell receptor beta chains follows, all from one sample in a study of blood T cells in healthy people across ages. TCRdb processed the 5' RACE reads anew with MiXCR; each CDR3 protein has one entry. Of 1,500,000 or so distinct CDR3 sequences in the sample, roughly 64% are singletons; the top ten hold roughly 7%. Sample: blood. These receptor sequences come from a man between 18 and 35 years old in good health. Each CDR3 is given without its conserved first and last residue.

TRBJ1-2 | TRBV10-3 | AITEDGVRYT
TRBJ1-2 | TRBV7-8 | ASSSPGTAGYGYT
TRBJ2-2 | TRBV6-5 | ASSPGLGELF
TRBJ2-7 | TRBV27 | ASSTRESYEQY
TRBJ2-3 | TRBV6-2/TRBV6-3 | ASSYSQRGGTDTQY
TRBJ2-1 | TRBV20-1 | SARDTPGVGNEQF
TRBJ2-3 | TRBV27 | ASSTLFRGSYTDTQY
TRBJ2-7 | TRBV20-1 | SAPTGFSYEQY
TRBJ1-4 | TRBV2 | ASSPQGGGATNGKLF
TRBJ2-3 | TRBV27 | ASSLRTINTQY
TRBJ2-5 | TRBV5-1 | ASSLSLGGHNEQY
TRBJ1-1 | TRBV7-2 | ASSGGQNAEAF
TRBJ2-7 | TRBV5-5 | ASSPGQNPYEQY
TRBJ2-7 | TRBV4-2 | ASSPRSRDRGFEQY
TRBJ2-4 | TRBV6-1 | ASSAEPDSLAKNIQY
TRBJ1-3 | TRBV29-1 | SVAAGVGNTIY
TRBJ2-1 | TRBV15 | ATSRDGDRGYNEQF
TRBJ2-3 | TRBV6-5 | ASSWGLAGDRAGDTQY
TRBJ1-4 | TRBV2 | ASSGTDHRGNEKLF
TRBJ2-7 | TRBV20-1 | SASQDRVIYEQY
TRBJ2-5 | TRBV6-2/TRBV6-3 | VSNFGTSQETQY
TRBJ1-6 | TRBV20-1 | SVRGTGRSPLH
. | TRBV2 | ASSVSGSLHEQY
TRBJ2-5 | TRBV20-1 | SARGPGGGETQY
TRBJ2-1 | TRBV14 | ASSQDGFNEQF